This T cell receptor (beta chain) was sequenced in a study of shared clonotypes between healthy human individuals. Study observations and caveats: Sampling included only blood; tissue repertoires likely differ.

Execution of the assay was at deep level. Profiled with immunoSEQ multiplex PCR; TCRdb holds only in-frame clones, not every one. The repertoire includes 2 million to 2.5 million clones, about 92% of them detected once, and about 0.37% sits in the top ten. As concerns this clone: Antigen: not known. Other DNA sequences of this sample code for an identical CDR3.

This CDR3 is built from 13 residues. V was cut by 2 bases and J by 7 bases, with 9 bases left in between. CDR1 and CDR2 from the germline V gene are MDHEN and SYDVKM. The study separated CD4+ cells into CD45RA+ naive and CD45RA-negative memory subsets. This chain connects TRBV28 to TRBJ2-1; D is tentatively TRBD1 or TRBD2 (5 bases each). The source is a man between 18 and 29 years old in good health. Some clones in this sample may be carry-over from other donors' samples. Material for sequencing was naive CD4+ T cells from PBMCs. Indicated subset: CD45RA+ positively selected. The DNA for the CDR3 is TGTGCCAGCAGTTTAGGGACCACTAATGAGCAGTTCTTC. This encodes CASSLGTTNEQFF.